Listed here are 8 T cell receptor beta chains from one sample, sequenced in a study of human T cells and chemical hapten exposure. Noted time point: patch test 1, 2 weeks after DPC sensitization. Treatment defined: therapeutic diphenylcyclopropenone sensitization with weekly scalp DPC. TCRdb used MiXCR to reprocess the RACE reads, holding one entry per CDR3 protein. The sample shows around 71,000 distinct CDR3 sequences, 9.8% of them seen only once. The specimen comprised whole blood, sampled in connection with sensitization to the hapten diphenylcyclopropenone (DPC). The receptor set was obtained from a woman aged 40 to 50 with alopecia areata. Some clones in this sample may be carry-over from other donors' samples.

This clonotype has a handful of counts. This sequence joins TRBV12-3 or TRBV12-4 and TRBJ1-5; D possibly corresponds to TRBD1 (6 bases). Trimming shortened V by 6 bases and J by 5 bases, and 14 bases separated the two germline ends. This CDR3 has 14 amino acids. The CDR3 sequence: CASSLTGFYQPQHF. The CDR3, as DNA: TGTGCCAGCAGCCTCACAGGGTTTTATCAGCCCCAGCATTTT.

This clonotype was found a few times. The V gene is TRBV6-2 or TRBV6-3, the J gene TRBJ2-1; a possible D gene is TRBD2 (6 bases). The germline V gene has CDR1 MNHEY and CDR2 SVGEGT. V lost 10 bases and J lost 5, with 18 bases in between. The CDR3 spans 14 residues. For the CDR3, the DNA is TGTGCCACCGACGGGACTCCCCTAAACAATGAGCAGTTCTTC. It translates to CATDGTPLNNEQFF.

The table lists this clonotype with a few counts. The genes are TRBV6-2 or TRBV6-3 and TRBJ1-2, with unresolved D. Between the trimmed V and J ends, which lost 4 bases and 4 bases, there was a span of 10 bases. CDR3 length: 13 amino acids. Germline V gene sequence: CDR1 MNHEY, CDR2 SVGEGT. The DNA of the CDR3 is TGTGCCAGCAGTTGGCCCGGCAGCTATGGCTACACCTTC. The encoded protein is CASSWPGSYGYTF.

This clonotype came up many times. V is TRBV5-6 and J is TRBJ1-1; D gene ambiguous. Germline CDR1 reads SGHDT; CDR2 reads YYEEEE. Trimming removed 6 bases from V and 5 bases from J, with 14 bases in between. There are 13 residues in the CDR3. CDR3 protein: CASIAGVGTEAFF. In DNA form, the CDR3 reads TGTGCCAGCATCGCCGGGGTCGGGACTGAAGCTTTCTTT.

The chain couples TRBV6-5 to TRBJ2-6; tentatively, D is TRBD2 (5 bases). Per the germline V gene, CDR1 is MNHEY and CDR2 is SVGAGI. This CDR3 has 16 amino acids. The V end lost 7 bases, the J end lost 2 bases, and 15 bases lay between the germline ends. CDR3 nucleotide sequence: TGTGCCAGCACCCGGGGAATTACGGCTGGGGCCAACGTCCTGACTTTC. This sequence encodes CASTRGITAGANVLTF.

This clonotype was detected many times. The V gene is TRBV27, the J gene TRBJ2-7, with D hard to call. Germline V lookup: CDR1 MNHEY, CDR2 SMNVEV (reference sequence). Trimming removed 6 bases at V and 2 bases at J, with 8 bases between. The CDR3 loop spans 12 amino acids. The CDR3 DNA follows: TGTGCCAGCAGCTCTCCTACCTACGAGCAGTACTTC. This translates into CASSSPTYEQYF.

This clonotype has a handful of counts. This chain connects TRBV28 to TRBJ2-3; D remains ambiguous. CDR3 length: 15 residues. CDR1 and CDR2 (germline): MDHEN, SYDVKM. The V gene lost 2 bases and the J gene lost 0 bases, with 9 bases spanning the gap. CDR3 loop: CASSLRQASTDTQYF. As DNA, the CDR3 is TGTGCCAGCAGTTTAAGGCAAGCTAGCACAGATACGCAGTATTTT.

In this sample, this clonotype turned up many times. The J gene is TRBJ2-1, the V gene TRBV7-6; 7 bases align to TRBD2. Germline CDR1 is SGHVS and CDR2 is FNYEAQ. The CDR3 runs 16 residues. V lost 4 bases to trimming and J lost 0 bases; unmatched junction nucleotides: 6. The CDR3 reads CASSYGGGFSYNEQFF. The CDR3 coding sequence is TGTGCCAGCAGCTATGGCGGGGGTTTCTCCTACAATGAGCAGTTCTTC. The whole variable domain, filled in from reference TRBV7-6 and TRBJ2-1, reads GAGVSQSPRYKVTKRGQDVALRCDPISGHVSLYWYRQALGQGPEFLTYFNYEAQQDKSGLPNDRFSAERPEGSISTLTIQRTEQRDSAMYRCASSYGGGFSYNEQFFGPGTRLTVL.